Shown below are 9 T cell receptor beta chains from a single sample sequenced in a study of T cells after yellow fever vaccination. MiXCR was run by TCRdb on the 5' RACE reads, yielding one entry per CDR3 protein. The sample comprises about 320,000 distinct CDR3 sequences, 6.8% of which are singletons, and roughly 19% rests with the top ten. The specimen comprised PBMCs, sampled about 49 days after the first yellow fever vaccination. These receptor sequences come from a man between 18 and 29 years old who received the YFV17D yellow fever vaccine.

J is TRBJ1-6 and V is TRBV14; D is unresolved. Between the trimmed V and J ends, which lost 5 bases and 9 bases, there was a span of 14 bases. Germline V lookup: CDR1 SGHDN, CDR2 FVKESK. This CDR3 contains 14 residues. CDR3 in amino acids: CASSIRFYGSPLHF. In DNA, the CDR3 is TGTGCCAGCAGCATAAGATTCTATGGTTCACCCCTCCACTTT.

This clonotype was seen at least ten times. The chain links TRBV2 to TRBJ1-1; D gene ambiguous. Trimming took off 7 bases at V and 1 base at J, with 13 bases between the two ends. The CDR3 covers 14 residues. Germline V CDR1 and CDR2: SNHLY, FYNNEI. The CDR3 region is CASNPGQQNTEAFF. The CDR3 nucleotides read TGTGCCAGCAACCCCGGTCAGCAGAACACTGAAGCTTTCTTT.

The chain is built from TRBV12-3 or TRBV12-4 and TRBJ1-5, with a weak D call TRBD1 (5 bases). Between the trimmed V and J ends, which lost 7 bases and 5 bases, there was a span of 15 bases. The CDR3 length is 14 residues. CDR3 nucleotides: TGTGCCAGCACCCTAGGGCAGGGAGATCAGCCCCAGCATTTT. This gives the protein CASTLGQGDQPQHF.

This clonotype was detected a few times. The chain has TRBV6-4 and TRBJ1-1; no clear D. The V and J ends lost 6 bases and 2 bases respectively, with 10 bases between them. The germline CDR1 and CDR2 sequences are MRHNA and SNTAGT. The CDR3 length is 13 residues. CDR3 DNA: TGTGCCAGCAGCGCTCGGGAAAACACTGAAGCTTTCTTT. Protein: CASSARENTEAFF.

The J gene is TRBJ2-1, the V gene TRBV18; no reliable D call. The CDR3 totals 13 residues. Trimming took 0 bases from V and 9 from J, leaving 9 bases between them. The germline V gene encodes CDR1 KGHSH and CDR2 LQKENI. The CDR3: CASSPPSATEQFF. The DNA of the CDR3 is TGTGCCAGCTCACCACCGAGCGCGACTGAGCAGTTCTTC.

The CDR3 here is CASSSLGGEFF. The CDR3, as DNA: TGTGCCAGCAGTTCTTTGGGGGGGGAGTTCTTC. The V call is TRBV27, the J call TRBJ2-1, with TRBD2 matching over 7 bases. Germline CDR1 MNHEY, CDR2 SMNVEV (reference sequence). There are 11 residues in the CDR3. The V gene end was trimmed by 4 bases and the J gene end by 14 bases; junction bases not matched to a gene: 5.

This chain connects TRBV12-5 to TRBJ1-1; D not certain. V was trimmed by 2 bases and J by 0 bases, leaving 4 bases between them. CDR1 LGHNT and CDR2 FRNRAP come from the germline V gene. CDR3 length equals 13 residues. The CDR3 coding sequence is TGTGCTAGTGGTTTGTCTTTGAACACTGAAGCTTTCTTT. Its protein product is CASGLSLNTEAFF.

This clonotype was picked up many times. This rearrangement joins TRBV6-5 to TRBJ2-6; D unclear. Trimming shortened V by 0 bases and J by 4 bases, and 4 bases separated the two germline ends. The germline V gene has CDR1 MNHEY and CDR2 SVGAGI. This CDR3 is 14 amino acids long. For the CDR3, the DNA is TGTGCCAGCAGTTACTCCCAGGGGGCCAACGTCCTGACTTTC. Protein sequence: CASSYSQGANVLTF.

This clonotype was seen a few times. This rearrangement joins TRBV5-1 to TRBJ1-1, with 10 bases matching TRBD1. The CDR3 loop spans 14 amino acids. Trimming removed 4 bases from V and 6 bases from J; junction bases left unmatched: 6. Germline V gene sequence: CDR1 SGHRS, CDR2 YFSETQ. The CDR3 loop reads CASSRGQGYPEAFF. In nucleotides, the CDR3 is TGCGCCAGCAGCAGGGGACAGGGGTACCCTGAAGCTTTCTTT. The variable domain in full, completed from reference TRBV5-1 and TRBJ1-1, reads KAGVTQTPRYLIKTRGQQVTLSCSPISGHRSVSWYQQTPGQGLQFLFEYFSETQRNKGNFPGRFSGRQFSNSRSEMNVSTLELGDSALYLCASSRGQGYPEAFFGQGTRLTVV.